This TCR beta chain is drawn from a study of cytomegalovirus exposure and HLA in healthy donors. The wider study: In a later analysis, the roughly 120 validation repertoires were reported to have used the same platform as the 600 to 700 first-cohort repertoires. Overall study findings and caveats: The study found most TCR sequences rare, yet found some public TCRs in many donors. According to the study, roughly 160 TCR beta chains were cytomegalovirus-associated.

These donors were members of the roughly 120-subject validation cohort, a group separate from the approximately 670-subject first cohort. A note on this clone: Its target is not known.

Sequencing was performed with immunoSEQ multiplex PCR; in TCRdb, only in-frame clones are kept and a portion is missing. The sample records over 150,000 clones, around 84% being singletons. The trim removed 4 bases at V and 8 bases at J, leaving 14 bases unmatched. CDR1 SGDLS and CDR2 YYNGEE come from the germline V gene. CDR3 size: 16 residues. The chain combines TRBV9 with TRBJ1-4, with 7 bases lining up with TRBD1. The sample taken for sequencing was PBMCs. This receptor was identified in a human donor in good health. DNA of the CDR3: TGTGCCAGCAGCAACCGGGACAGCCTCTACGACGAAAAACTGTTTTTT. Translated, it gives CASSNRDSLYDEKLFF.